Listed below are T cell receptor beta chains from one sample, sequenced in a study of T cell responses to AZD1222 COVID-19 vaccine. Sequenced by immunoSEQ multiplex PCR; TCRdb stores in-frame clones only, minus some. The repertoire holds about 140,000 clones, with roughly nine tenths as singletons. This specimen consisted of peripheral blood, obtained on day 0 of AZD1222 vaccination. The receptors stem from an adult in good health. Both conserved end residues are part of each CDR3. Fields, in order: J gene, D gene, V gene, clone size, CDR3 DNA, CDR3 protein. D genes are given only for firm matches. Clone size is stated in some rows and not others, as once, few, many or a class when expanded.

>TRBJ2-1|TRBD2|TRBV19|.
TGTGCCAGTTCCACACTAGCGGGCGATGAGCAGTTCTTC
CASSTLAGDEQFF
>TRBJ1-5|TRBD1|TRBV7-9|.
TGTGCCAGCAGCCGAGGGACAGGGAGGCAGCCCCAGCATTTT
CASSRGTGRQPQHF
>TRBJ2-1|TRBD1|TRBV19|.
TGTGCCAGTAGAGACAGGGCCGGCGCGAATGAGCAGTTCTTC
CASRDRAGANEQFF
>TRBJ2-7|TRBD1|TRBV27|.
TGTGCCAGCAGTTCGACCGGGACAGGGGGCGGGAAGTACTACGAGCAGTACTTC
CASSSTGTGGGKYYEQYF
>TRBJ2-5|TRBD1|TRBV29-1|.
TGCAGCGTTGAAGATAACAGGGGGCGAGAGACCCAGTACTTC
CSVEDNRGRETQYF
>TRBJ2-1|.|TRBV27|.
TGTGCCAGCAGTTTACTACTACCCGATTCGCTGGGCAATGAGCAGTTCTTC
CASSLLLPDSLGNEQFF
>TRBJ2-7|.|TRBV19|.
TGTGCCAGTAGCCACCGGGGCTCCTACGAGCAGTACTTC
CASSHRGSYEQYF
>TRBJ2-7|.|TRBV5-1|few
TGCGCCAGCAGCTCGGGCCCCCAGCAGGCCGAGCAGTACTTC
CASSSGPQQAEQYF
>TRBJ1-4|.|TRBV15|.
TGTGCCACCAGCAGGTGGACATTGATCAGTGCAACTAATGAAAAACTGTTTTTT
CATSRWTLISATNEKLFF
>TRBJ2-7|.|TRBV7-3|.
TGTGCCAGCAGCCCCGGGCCTGGGTTCTACGAGCAGTACTTC
CASSPGPGFYEQYF
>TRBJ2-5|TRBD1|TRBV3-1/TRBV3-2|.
TGTGCCAGCAGCCAAACACAGGGGCAAGAGACCCAGTACTTC
CASSQTQGQETQYF
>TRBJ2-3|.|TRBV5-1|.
TGCGCCAGCAGCTCAGGGGGCACAGATACGCAGTATTTT
CASSSGGTDTQYF
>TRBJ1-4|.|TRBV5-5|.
TGTGCCAGCAGCCGGAATGAAAAACTGTTTTTT
CASSRNEKLFF
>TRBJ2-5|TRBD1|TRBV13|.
TGTGCCAGCAGCCAACCCCGGACAGGGGCGGGGGAGACCCAGTACTTC
CASSQPRTGAGETQYF
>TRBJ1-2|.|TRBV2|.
TGTGCCAGCAGGAAAACCCGCGACATTGGCTACACCTTC
CASRKTRDIGYTF
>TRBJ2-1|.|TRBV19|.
TGTGCCAGTAGTTCTCTGGGGCATGAGCAGTTCTTC
CASSSLGHEQFF
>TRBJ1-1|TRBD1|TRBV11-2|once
TGTGCCAGCAGCCATAGGGGGACAGGGAGTACTGAAGCTTTCTTT
CASSHRGTGSTEAFF
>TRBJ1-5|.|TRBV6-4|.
TGTGCCAGCAGTGCGGAGGGGGGTCAGCCCCAGCATTTT
CASSAEGGQPQHF
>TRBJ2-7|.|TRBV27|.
TGTGCCAGCAGTTTAACCAGGACTACCTACGAGCAGTACTTC
CASSLTRTTYEQYF
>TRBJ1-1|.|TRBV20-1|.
TGCAGTGCCCCCCGGGGGTATGAAGCTTTCTTT
CSAPRGYEAFF
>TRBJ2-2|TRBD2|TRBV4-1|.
TGCGCCAGCACTCTAGCGGGGAACACCGGGGAGCTGTTTTTT
CASTLAGNTGELFF
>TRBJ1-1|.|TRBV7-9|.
TGTGCCAGCAGCCCCCAAAGGCACCCTACCACTGAAGCTTTCTTT
CASSPQRHPTTEAFF
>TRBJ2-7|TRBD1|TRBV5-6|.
TGTGCCAGCAGCTTGCGATATTTCGGGACAGGGTTTCCCTACGAGCAGTACTTC
CASSLRYFGTGFPYEQYF
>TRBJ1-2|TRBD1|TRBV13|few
TGTGCCAGCAGCTTACGGGGGACAGGCTATTATGGCTACACCTTC
CASSLRGTGYYGYTF
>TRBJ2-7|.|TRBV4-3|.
TGCGCCAGCAGCCAAGATCTGGTTTCCTACGAGCAGTACTTC
CASSQDLVSYEQYF
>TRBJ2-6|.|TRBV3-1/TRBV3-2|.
TGTGCCAGCAGCCCCGGACGGACCTCTGGGGCCAACGTCCTGACTTTC
CASSPGRTSGANVLTF
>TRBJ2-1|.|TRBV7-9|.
TGTGCCAGCAGCCCATACGAGACAGAGCAGTTCTTC
CASSPYETEQFF
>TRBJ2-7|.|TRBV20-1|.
TGCAGTGCTAGTGCCCGGGTCTACTACGAGCAGTACTTC
CSASARVYYEQYF
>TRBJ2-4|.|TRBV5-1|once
TGCGCCAGCAGCTTCGAGGGCCGGGGCAGGGGTCAACAAAACATTCAGTACTTC
CASSFEGRGRGQQNIQYF
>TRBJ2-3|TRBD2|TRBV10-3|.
TGTGCCATCAGTGACCACCAGTCGCTAGCGGGACCCACAGATACGCAGTATTTT
CAISDHQSLAGPTDTQYF
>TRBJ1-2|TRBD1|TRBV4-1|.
TGCGCCAGCAGCCAAGGCCGGGACAGGCCCTCCCTTGGCTATGGCTACACCTTC
CASSQGRDRPSLGYGYTF
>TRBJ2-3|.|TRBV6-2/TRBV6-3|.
TGTGCCAGCAGTTCCAGTTCCGATACGCAGTATTTT
CASSSSSDTQYF
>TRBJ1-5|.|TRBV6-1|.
TGTGCCAGCAGTGAGCTGCAGGGTATTAGCAATCAGCCCCAGCATTTT
CASSELQGISNQPQHF
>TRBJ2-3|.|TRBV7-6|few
TGTGCCAGCAGCTTACAGGTCCCTAGCACAGATACGCAGTATTTT
CASSLQVPSTDTQYF
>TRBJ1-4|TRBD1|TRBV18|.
TGTGCCAGCTCACCTTCCGGGACAGTTAATGAAAAACTGTTTTTT
CASSPSGTVNEKLFF
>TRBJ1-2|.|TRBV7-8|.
TGTGCCAGCAGCCTGAACAGGAACTATGGCTACACCTTC
CASSLNRNYGYTF
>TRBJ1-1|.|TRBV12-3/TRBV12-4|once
TGTGCCAGCAGCACAGGGATTTGGCCTGAAGCTTTCTTT
CASSTGIWPEAFF
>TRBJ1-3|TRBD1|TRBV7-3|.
TGTGCCAGCAGCCCGGGACAGGGTTATGGAAACACCATATATTTT
CASSPGQGYGNTIYF
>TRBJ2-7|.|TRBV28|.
TGTGCCAGCAGTCCCTCCGGGACTGTCGCCCGGTACGAGCAGTACTTC
CASSPSGTVARYEQYF
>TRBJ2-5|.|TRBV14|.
TGTGCCAGCAGCCAAGATATATCGGGGGTAAAGACCCAGTACTTC
CASSQDISGVKTQYF
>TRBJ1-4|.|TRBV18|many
TGTGCCAGCTCACCATCGGGGGGAGCGAGAACTAATGAAAAACTGTTTTTT
CASSPSGGARTNEKLFF
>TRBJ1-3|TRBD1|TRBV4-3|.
TGCGCCAGCAGGGCGACAGGGGCTGGAAACACCATATATTTT
CASRATGAGNTIYF
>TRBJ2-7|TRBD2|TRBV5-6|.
TGTGCCAGCAGCGGGGGACTAGCGGGAGGGCCTATCCACGAGCAGTACTTC
CASSGGLAGGPIHEQYF
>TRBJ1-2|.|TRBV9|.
TGTGCCAGCAGCGAACGGACAGAGATTAACTATGGCTACACCTTC
CASSERTEINYGYTF
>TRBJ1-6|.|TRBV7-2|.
TGTGCCAGCAGCTTAGGTCGGGGGAATTCACCCCTCCACTTT
CASSLGRGNSPLHF
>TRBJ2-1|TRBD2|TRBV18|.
TGTGCCAGCTCACCCGGGACTAGCGGGAATGAGCAGTTCTTC
CASSPGTSGNEQFF
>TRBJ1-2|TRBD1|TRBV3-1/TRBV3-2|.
TGTGCCAGCAGCCCATCGGGACAGGGAAAAGGAGGATATGGCTACACCTTC
CASSPSGQGKGGYGYTF
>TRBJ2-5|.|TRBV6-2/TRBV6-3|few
TGTGCCAGCAGTCCCCATGAGACCCAGTACTTC
CASSPHETQYF
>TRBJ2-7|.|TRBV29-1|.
TGCAGCGTTGTGGATGGGACCGACCAACGCGAGCAGTACTTC
CSVVDGTDQREQYF
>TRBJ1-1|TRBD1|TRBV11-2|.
TGTGCCAGCAGCTTATATGGGACAGTCCTCACTGAAGCTTTCTTT
CASSLYGTVLTEAFF
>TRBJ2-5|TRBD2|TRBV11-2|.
TGTGCCAGCAGCTCATCCGGGGGGGGCGCCTCAGAGACCCAGTACTTC
CASSSSGGGASETQYF
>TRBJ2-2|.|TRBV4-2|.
TGTGCCAGCAGTATCCGAAGGAACACCGGGGAGCTGTTTTTT
CASSIRRNTGELFF
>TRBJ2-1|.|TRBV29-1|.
TGCAGCGTTGAGATTGAGCAGTTCTTC
CSVEIEQFF